The 4 T cell receptor beta chains below come from one sample, sequenced in a study of cytomegalovirus exposure and HLA in healthy donors. Data came from immunoSEQ multiplex PCR; TCRdb stores just in-frame clones and leaves some out. The table has 68,000 or so clones, about 90% seen once. The sequenced sample consisted of PBMCs. These receptors originate from a man between 18 and 29 years old in good health and CMV-seronegative.

V is TRBV10-3 and J is TRBJ2-7, with D possibly matching TRBD1 (5 bases). The V end was cut by 4 bases, the J end by 3 bases, with 7 bases between. This CDR3 region has 12 residues. Germline CDR1 is ENHRY and CDR2 is SYGVKD. The CDR3 nucleotides are TGTGCCATCAGTGGTCAGGGCTACGAGCAGTACTTC. It translates to CAISGQGYEQYF.

The chain couples TRBV2 to TRBJ1-4; D remains unclear. The V gene lost 6 bases and the J gene lost 4 bases, with 9 bases spanning the gap. This CDR3 region has 13 residues. Germline V CDR1 and CDR2: SNHLY, FYNNEI. The CDR3 sequence: CASRSSFNEKLFF. The CDR3 DNA reads as TGTGCCAGCAGATCTAGCTTTAATGAAAAACTGTTTTTT.

There are a few counts of this clone. V and J are TRBV19 and TRBJ1-2; D gene ambiguous. The CDR3 has 13 amino acids. CDR1 and CDR2 from the germline V gene are LNHDA and SQIVND (reference sequence). V was pared by 4 bases and J by 2 bases, with 8 bases between. Here the CDR3 reads CASSSGGNYGYTF. The CDR3 DNA reads as TGTGCCAGTAGTAGCGGCGGCAACTATGGCTACACCTTC.

This chain joins TRBV10-3 and TRBJ2-1, with 16 bases matching TRBD2. After removal of 4 bases from V and 8 bases from J, the junction contained 2 bases not matched to a gene. The CDR3 loop spans 15 amino acids. Germline loops: CDR1 ENHRY, CDR2 SYGVKD. This CDR3 is CAISVGTSGRDEQFF. CDR3 in DNA: TGTGCCATCAGTGTTGGGACTAGCGGGAGGGATGAGCAGTTCTTC.